One T cell receptor (beta chain) is described in this entry. This sample was included in a study of shared clonotypes between healthy human individuals. Assay used: immunoSEQ multiplex PCR; TCRdb lists only in-frame clones, some missing. Of fewer than 850,000 clones in the sample, about 78% are singletons; the top ten hold about 1.8%. This receptor was identified in a young woman in good health. The sample taken for sequencing was memory CD4+ T cells sorted from blood. Subset given: CD45RA-negative fraction.

The CDR3 spells CASGEGGNQPQHF. CDR3 sequence (DNA): TGTGCTAGTGGCGAGGGAGGTAATCAGCCCCAGCATTTT. The chain has TRBV12-5 and TRBJ1-5; no clear D. The CDR3 is 13 residues long. The V gene's germline CDR1 is LGHNT and CDR2 FRNRAP. Trimming cost V 6 bases and J 4 bases, with 10 bases left between them.